A single sample is the source of the 26 T cell receptor beta chains below, sequenced in a study of response to subunit inactivated influenza vaccine. Each CDR3 protein gets one entry after TCRdb re-called the RT-PCR reads with MiXCR. The table includes more than 700,000 distinct CDR3 sequences, about 20% detected once. Sequences were derived from PBMCs from blood, sampled around 5 days after vaccination. The receptors derive from a man aged 50 to 59 who received an inactivated influenza vaccine.

This clonotype was detected a few times. The gene calls are TRBV5-1 and TRBJ2-7, with D possibly being TRBD2 (6 bases). The V gene's germline CDR1 is SGHRS and CDR2 YFSETQ. The CDR3 loop spans 14 amino acids. Trimming took off 3 bases at V and 1 base at J, with 11 bases between the two ends. Here the CDR3 reads CASSWRDGSYEQYF. The CDR3 bases are TGCGCCAGCAGCTGGAGGGACGGATCCTACGAGCAGTACTTC.

In this sample, this clonotype turned up a few times. The J gene is TRBJ1-2, the V gene TRBV2, with TRBD1 as a possible D gene (5 bases). The length of the CDR3 is 15 residues. V was pared by 7 bases and J by 0 bases, with 15 bases between. Germline CDR1 and CDR2: SNHLY and FYNNEI. Here the CDR3 reads CASNRDRQANYGYTF. CDR3 DNA sequence: TGTGCCAGCAACCGGGACCGACAAGCTAACTATGGCTACACCTTC.

In this sample, this clonotype turned up many times. The chain joins TRBV20-1 to TRBJ2-2; 8 positions agree with TRBD2. Germline-derived CDR1 and CDR2 are DFQATT and SNEGSKA (reference sequence). The trim removed 3 bases at V and 2 bases at J, leaving 5 bases unmatched. This CDR3 comprises 15 residues. The CDR3 nucleotides are TGCAGTGCTAGTCACGGACTAGCCAACACCGGGGAGCTGTTTTTT. Translated, it gives CSASHGLANTGELFF.

This clonotype occurred a few times. V usage is TRBV6-5 and J usage is TRBJ2-7, with D possibly being TRBD2 (5 bases). V shed 3 bases and J shed 0 bases, with 9 bases lying between them. Germline CDR1 reads MNHEY; CDR2 reads SVGAGI. This CDR3 has 14 residues. The DNA of the CDR3 is TGTGCCAGCAGTTATGGGAGTTACTCCTACGAGCAGTACTTC. This gives the protein CASSYGSYSYEQYF.

This clonotype has just a few counts. The chain links TRBV4-3 to TRBJ2-3; D uncertain. The CDR3 is made up of 13 amino acids. The germline V and J ends were trimmed by 0 bases and 7 bases, with 8 bases remaining between them. Germline CDR1 reads LGHNA; CDR2 reads YSLEER. CDR3 sequence: CASSQDPRNTQYF. CDR3 sequence (DNA): TGCGCCAGCAGCCAAGATCCTCGTAATACGCAGTATTTT.

This chain connects TRBV28 to TRBJ2-7, with D perhaps assigned TRBD1 or TRBD2 (5 bases each). Trimming removed 5 bases from V and 5 bases from J, with 19 bases in between. The CDR3 extends over 15 amino acids. Per the germline V gene, CDR1 is MDHEN and CDR2 is SYDVKM. CDR3 region: CASSPPQRGFDEQYF. The CDR3 region has the DNA TGTGCCAGCAGTCCCCCCCAGAGGGGATTCGACGAGCAGTACTTC.

V and J are TRBV21-1 and TRBJ1-4; the table's D call of TRBD1 was not tested on the DNA. TRBV21-1 is marked as a pseudogene. The CDR3 spans 15 residues. CDR3 in amino acids: CASSNKDRGLEKLFF. The CDR3 DNA reads as TGTGCCAGCAGCAACAAGGACAGGGGATTGGAAAAACTGTTTTTT.

The chain carries TRBV19 and TRBJ2-7; 9 bases are shared with TRBD1. This CDR3 is 14 amino acids long. Germline trimming cut 6 bases from V and 6 bases from J; bases unmatched to any gene: 9. CDR1 is LNHDA and CDR2 is SQIVND in the germline V gene (reference sequence). CDR3 loop: CASRGPGQGPEQYF. Here the CDR3 DNA reads TGTGCCAGTAGAGGACCGGGACAGGGTCCCGAGCAGTACTTC.

Here the CDR3 reads CASSRTAATQYF. The CDR3 DNA reads as TGTGCCAGCAGCCGCACGGCGGCCACGCAGTATTTT. J is TRBJ2-3 and V is TRBV7-2; D uncertain. V dropped 5 bases and J dropped 9 bases, with 12 bases sitting between them. Germline V gives CDR1 SGHTA, CDR2 FQGNSA. The CDR3 extends over 12 amino acids.

This clonotype was counted only a few times. The CDR3 DNA sequence: TGTGCCAGCAGCTCCCGGCGGCTAGCAAACAATGAGCAGTTCTTC. Translating it yields CASSSRRLANNEQFF. This chain joins TRBV7-8 and TRBJ2-1; weak D call: TRBD2 (5 bases). This CDR3 has 15 residues. Germline assignment: CDR1 SGHVS and CDR2 FQNEAQ. Trimming pared 4 bases from V and 5 bases from J, leaving 15 bases between.

This clonotype was detected many times. The rearrangement uses TRBV7-9 and TRBJ1-5; 10 nucleotides agree with TRBD1. The germline gives CDR1 SEHNR, CDR2 FQNEAQ (reference sequence). The V gene end was trimmed by 8 bases and the J gene end by 7 bases; junction bases not matched to a gene: 2. The CDR3 contains 12 residues. The CDR3 bases are TGTGCCAGCGGGACAGGGGACCAGCCCCAGCATTTT. Protein sequence: CASGTGDQPQHF.

The chain combines TRBV7-9 with TRBJ1-5; 9 bases map to TRBD1. CDR1 and CDR2 (germline): SEHNR, FQNEAQ (reference sequence). The CDR3 consists of 16 residues. The V segment lost 5 bases and the J segment 6 bases; nucleotides outside the gene matches: 11. The CDR3 DNA is TGTGCCAGCAGCCTCGGAGGGACAGGGAGAGTTCAGCCCCAGCATTTT. This gives the protein CASSLGGTGRVQPQHF.

The chain's CDR3 is CASSRGARDYYNEQFF. The DNA of the CDR3 is TGTGCCAGCAGTAGGGGTGCTAGGGACTACTACAATGAGCAGTTCTTC. The genes are TRBV5-6 and TRBJ2-1, with 7 bases fitting TRBD2. CDR3 length equals 16 residues. CDR1 is SGHDT and CDR2 is YYEEEE in the germline V gene. The ends lost 5 bases at V and 3 bases at J; junction bases unmatched: 11.

The chain recombines TRBV5-5 with TRBJ2-3; weak D call: TRBD1 (5 bases). Per germline, CDR1 SGHKS and CDR2 YYEKEE (reference sequence). Trimming shortened V by 7 bases and J by 4 bases, and 16 bases separated the two germline ends. The CDR3 has 14 amino acids. The CDR3 sequence: CASAWHQGADTQYF. The CDR3 DNA follows: TGTGCCAGCGCCTGGCATCAAGGGGCAGATACGCAGTATTTT.

This clonotype showed up just a few times. This chain links TRBV5-1 with TRBJ1-2; TRBD1 matches 9 bases. There are 15 residues in the CDR3. V lost 0 bases to trimming and J lost 2 bases; unmatched junction nucleotides: 2. Looked up from germline, CDR1 is SGHRS and CDR2 is YFSETQ. The CDR3 is CASSLDGQGNYGYTF. The DNA of the CDR3 is TGCGCCAGCAGCTTGGACGGACAGGGGAACTATGGCTACACCTTC.

The chain carries TRBV19 and TRBJ1-1; TRBD1 matches 8 bases. From germline, CDR1 is LNHDA and CDR2 SQIVND (reference sequence). The CDR3 consists of 14 residues. Trimming at V came to 4 bases and at J to 5 bases, leaving 6 bases not matched to a gene. In DNA form, the CDR3 reads TGTGCCAGTAGTAACCAGGGGGCGCCGACTGAAGCTTTCTTT. This gives the protein CASSNQGAPTEAFF.

The gene calls are TRBV7-3 and TRBJ2-3, with D maybe TRBD2 (6 bases). V dropped 5 bases and J dropped 0 bases, with 12 bases sitting between them. Germline V CDR1 and CDR2: SGHTA, FQGTGA. The CDR3 is 15 amino acids. This CDR3 reads CASSLTRASTDTQYF. CDR3 DNA: TGTGCCAGCAGCCTGACTAGGGCTAGCACAGATACGCAGTATTTT.

This clonotype was picked up a small number of times. The CDR3 here is CSARGRVSGELFF. The CDR3 region has the DNA TGCAGTGCTAGGGGGAGGGTGTCCGGGGAGCTGTTTTTT. The chain is built from TRBV20-1 and TRBJ2-2; 7 positions match TRBD2. CDR3 length equals 13 residues. Per germline, CDR1 DFQATT and CDR2 SNEGSKA (reference sequence). The ends lost 3 bases at V and 6 bases at J; junction bases unmatched: 4.

This clonotype was seen only a few times. This chain uses TRBV5-1 with TRBJ2-7, with D perhaps matching TRBD1 (6 bases). V was cut by 1 base and J by 2 bases, with 10 bases left in between. Germline CDR1 SGHRS, CDR2 YFSETQ. The length of the CDR3 is 14 residues. The CDR3 protein is CASSLNRDTYEQYF. The CDR3 bases are TGCGCCAGCAGCTTGAACAGGGACACCTACGAGCAGTACTTC.

V and J are TRBV20-1 and TRBJ2-7, with D tentatively TRBD2 (6 bases). This CDR3 has 14 residues. Deletions cut 6 bases from V and 2 bases from J, with 17 bases between. CDR1 and CDR2 (germline): DFQATT, SNEGSKA (reference sequence). CDR3 region: CSAGGVSGPYEQYF. In DNA, the CDR3 is TGCAGTGCAGGCGGGGTCTCAGGACCCTACGAGCAGTACTTC.

The table lists this clonotype with a few counts. The rearrangement joins TRBV6-2 or TRBV6-3 to TRBJ1-1, with 7 bases identical to TRBD1. CDR3 length equals 16 residues. V was clipped by 4 bases and J by 1 base; unmatched bases: 9. In germline, CDR1 is MNHEY, CDR2 SVGEGT. The CDR3 DNA is TGTGCCAGCAGTTTCAGGACAGGCCAAACGAACACTGAAGCTTTCTTT. The encoded protein is CASSFRTGQTNTEAFF.

CDR3 residues: CASSVRTGRDTEAFF. The CDR3 nucleotides read TGTGCCAGCAGCGTGAGGACAGGGAGGGACACTGAAGCTTTCTTT. The chain has TRBV9 and TRBJ1-1, with 8 nucleotides matching TRBD1. The ends lost 2 bases at V and 3 bases at J; junction bases unmatched: 6. This CDR3 contains 15 residues. Germline V lookup: CDR1 SGDLS, CDR2 YYNGEE.

In this sample, this clonotype turned up many times. V is TRBV7-2 and J is TRBJ2-2; D unclear. Trimming stripped 1 base from V and 3 bases from J, with 6 bases between. The germline V gene has CDR1 SGHTA and CDR2 FQGNSA. The CDR3 covers 14 residues. CDR3 protein: CASSLGMDTGELFF. CDR3 sequence (DNA): TGTGCCAGCAGCTTAGGGATGGACACCGGGGAGCTGTTTTTT.

V gene TRBV5-1 combines with J gene TRBJ2-4, with D unresolved. The CDR3 length is 17 residues. Trimming shortened V by 1 base and J by 6 bases, and 20 bases separated the two germline ends. The germline V gene has CDR1 SGHRS and CDR2 YFSETQ. The CDR3 loop is CASSLYGSPRGVNIQYF. The CDR3 nucleotides are TGCGCCAGCAGCTTGTACGGCAGCCCTCGTGGGGTAAACATTCAGTACTTC.

V is TRBV5-1 and J is TRBJ1-1; TRBD1 is a possible D gene (6 bases). CDR3 size: 15 residues. V was shortened by 0 bases and J by 3 bases, with 12 bases between the two germline ends. Germline values: CDR1 SGHRS, CDR2 YFSETQ. The CDR3 nucleotides are TGCGCCAGCAGCTTGGTAGGGGGGAGAGACACTGAAGCTTTCTTT. Its translation is CASSLVGGRDTEAFF.

This clonotype was seen a few times. This chain links TRBV5-1 with TRBJ2-5; D is tentatively TRBD1 or TRBD2 (5 bases each). The CDR3 length is 12 residues. Germline assignment: CDR1 SGHRS and CDR2 YFSETQ. V was pared by 7 bases and J by 5 bases, with 12 bases between. The CDR3 reads CASRGQWETQYF. In DNA form, the CDR3 reads TGCGCCAGCCGGGGCCAATGGGAGACCCAGTACTTC.